The 27 T cell receptor beta chains listed next were all sequenced from one sample in a study of blood T cell repertoires in COVID-19. The table came from immunoSEQ multiplex PCR; TCRdb's copy has only in-frame clones and leaves some out. Among about 370,000 clones listed, over 75% were seen once. Sequenced material: peripheral blood. The receptor source for this set is a young woman with COVID-19, enrolled during active disease.

The rearrangement links TRBV7-2 to TRBJ1-2; possible D gene TRBD1, 6 bases. The CDR3 runs to 13 residues. V was cut by 5 bases and J by 6 bases, with 13 bases left in between. Looked up from germline, CDR1 is SGHTA and CDR2 is FQGNSA. Written as DNA, the CDR3 is TGTGCCAGCAGCCCAAGGCCAGGGGATGGCTACACCTTC. Its translation: CASSPRPGDGYTF.

This chain links TRBV5-4 with TRBJ2-1; 12 nucleotides match TRBD2. Germline CDR1 reads SGHNT; CDR2 reads YYREEE (reference sequence). Germline trimming cut 0 bases from V and 9 bases from J; bases unmatched to any gene: 10. The length of the CDR3 is 17 residues. CDR3 protein: CASSLEYWTSGKTEQFF. In nucleotides, the CDR3 is TGTGCCAGCAGCTTGGAATATTGGACTAGCGGGAAAACTGAGCAGTTCTTC.

This chain links TRBV27 with TRBJ2-1, with 10 bases fitting TRBD2. V shed 6 bases, J shed 4 bases, and the junction held 6 bases outside the gene matches. Germline CDR1 is MNHEY and CDR2 is SMNVEV (reference sequence). The CDR3 has 15 amino acids. The CDR3 DNA reads TGTGCCAGCAGCCCCGGGACTAGCGCTTACAATGAGCAGTTCTTC. Translation: CASSPGTSAYNEQFF.

The chain links TRBV23-1 to TRBJ2-5; D gene ambiguous. TRBV23-1 is filed as an ORF, its function uncertain. This CDR3 has 15 residues. V was pared by 0 bases and J by 1 base, with 9 bases between. The CDR3 DNA reads as TGCGCCAGCAGTCAATCACAGACCTTCCAAGAGACCCAGTACTTC. It is translated as CASSQSQTFQETQYF.

The table lists this clone with a count of one. The rearrangement uses TRBV18 and TRBJ1-5; D uncertain. Germline V CDR1 and CDR2: KGHSH, LQKENI. Trimming took 6 bases from V and 1 from J, leaving 13 bases between them. The CDR3 length is 15 residues. CDR3 in DNA: TGTGCCAGCTCGCCGGACGGAGGGAGCAATCAGCCCCAGCATTTT. The encoded protein is CASSPDGGSNQPQHF. Together with reference TRBV18 and TRBJ1-5, the CDR3 gives the full variable domain: NAGVMQNPRHLVRRRGQEARLRCSPMKGHSHVYWYRQLPEEGLKFMVYLQKENIIDESGMPKERFSAEFPKEGPSILRIQQVVRGDSAAYFCASSPDGGSNQPQHFGDGTRLSIL.

The chain carries TRBV28 and TRBJ2-7; tentatively, D is TRBD2 (5 bases). CDR1 MDHEN and CDR2 SYDVKM come from the germline V gene. Trimming cost V 3 bases and J 0 bases, with 12 bases left between them. This CDR3 has 15 residues. CDR3 DNA: TGTGCCAGCAGTTTCGGAGCGGAAAGCTCCTACGAGCAGTACTTC. It encodes CASSFGAESSYEQYF.

The chain has TRBV6-5 and TRBJ2-7; 7 nucleotides line up with TRBD1. Germline V CDR1 and CDR2: MNHEY, SVGAGI. The CDR3 is made up of 13 amino acids. Germline trimming cut 8 bases from V and 4 bases from J; bases unmatched to any gene: 8. The CDR3: CASGRGGGYEQYF. The CDR3 region has the DNA TGTGCCAGCGGTCGAGGGGGCGGGTACGAGCAGTACTTC.

The V and J genes are TRBV4-1 and TRBJ1-4, with 10 bases that match TRBD1. Germline trimming cut 1 base from V and 9 bases from J; bases unmatched to any gene: 5. This CDR3 is 15 amino acids long. The germline gives CDR1 MGHRA, CDR2 YSYEKL. CDR3 DNA: TGCGCCAGCAGCCAAGCCCCGGGACAGGGGAAAAAACTGTTTTTT. Translated, it gives CASSQAPGQGKKLFF.

V usage is TRBV3-1 (or the pseudogene TRBV3-2) and J usage is TRBJ2-3; 7 bases fit TRBD2. V gave up 4 bases and J gave up 3 bases; unmatched junction bases: 10. The CDR3 loop spans 16 amino acids. CDR1 and CDR2 from the germline V gene are LGHDT and YNNKEL (reference sequence). The CDR3 sequence: CASSPFAGVRTDTQYF. In DNA, the CDR3 is TGTGCCAGCAGCCCTTTTGCGGGAGTCAGGACAGATACGCAGTATTTT.

The J gene is TRBJ2-1, the V gene TRBV9; 8 positions match TRBD1. The CDR3 consists of 16 residues. V trimming: 0 bases; J trimming: 12 bases; junction bases outside the gene matches: 14. CDR1 and CDR2 (germline): SGDLS, YYNGEE. The CDR3 protein is CASSVEGNQGAPRQFF. CDR3 coding DNA: TGTGCCAGCAGCGTAGAGGGGAATCAGGGGGCCCCAAGGCAGTTCTTC.

A note on this clone: Other DNA sequences of this sample code for an identical CDR3. This chain uses TRBV18 with TRBJ2-7; possible D gene TRBD2, 6 bases. Per the germline V gene, CDR1 is KGHSH and CDR2 is LQKENI. With 3 bases removed from V and 3 bases from J, the gap between germline ends came to 6 bases. CDR3 length: 12 amino acids. The CDR3 DNA reads as TGTGCCAGCTCACCGACTAGCTACGAGCAGTACTTC. As protein: CASSPTSYEQYF.

In its sample, this clone was seen once. J is TRBJ2-2 and V is TRBV18, with D perhaps matching TRBD2 (6 bases). The germline CDR1 and CDR2 sequences are KGHSH and LQKENI. This CDR3 comprises 14 residues. V shed 0 bases and J shed 8 bases, with 10 bases lying between them. CDR3 in amino acids: CASSPPGLPGELFF. The DNA for the CDR3 is TGTGCCAGCTCACCACCGGGACTCCCAGGGGAGCTGTTTTTT.

This clone was seen a handful of times. The gene calls are TRBV4-1 and TRBJ2-7; tentatively, D is TRBD1 (6 bases). This CDR3 comprises 14 residues. The V end was cut by 0 bases, the J end by 3 bases, with 9 bases between. The germline gives CDR1 MGHRA, CDR2 YSYEKL. The CDR3 coding sequence is TGCGCCAGCAGCCAAGAAGGGACAATCTACGAGCAGTACTTC. It yields the protein CASSQEGTIYEQYF.

CDR3 coding DNA: TGTGCCAGCCGGGTCTCATATTACCAAGAGACCCAGTACTTC. As protein: CASRVSYYQETQYF. This chain connects TRBV2 to TRBJ2-5; D gene uncertain. In germline, CDR1 is SNHLY, CDR2 FYNNEI. The CDR3 is made up of 14 amino acids. V was cut by 8 bases and J by 0 bases, with 13 bases left in between.

The chain recombines TRBV6-2 or TRBV6-3 with TRBJ2-1, with TRBD2 matching 12 bases. V gave up 6 bases and J gave up 13 bases; unmatched junction bases: 10. CDR1 is MNHEY and CDR2 is SVGEGT in the germline V gene. The CDR3 runs to 14 residues. In nucleotides, the CDR3 is TGTGCCAGCAGCGGACTAGCGGGACCCGAAACCCAGTTCTTC. The encoded protein is CASSGLAGPETQFF.

The gene calls are TRBV30 and TRBJ1-1; D unclear. The CDR3 has 13 residues. CDR1 is GTSNPN and CDR2 is SVGIG in the germline V gene (reference sequence). Trimming took 2 bases from V and 2 from J, leaving 9 bases between them. CDR3 sequence: CAWSIIRNTEAFF. DNA for the CDR3: TGTGCCTGGAGTATTATCAGAAACACTGAAGCTTTCTTT.

The chain carries TRBV30 and TRBJ1-5; possible D gene TRBD1, 6 bases. The CDR3 is 15 residues long. V was cut by 2 bases and J by 1 base, with 12 bases left in between. Per germline, CDR1 GTSNPN and CDR2 SVGIG (reference sequence). The CDR3, as DNA: TGTGCCTGGAGTAGGGCAGGGGCCAGCAATCAGCCCCAGCATTTT. Protein: CAWSRAGASNQPQHF.

The V call is TRBV4-2, the J call TRBJ2-1, with D perhaps TRBD2 (6 bases). Looked up from germline, CDR1 is LGHNA and CDR2 is YNFKEQ. Trimming left V 0 bases short and J 11 bases short, with 14 bases between. The CDR3 consists of 14 residues. CDR3 nucleotide sequence: TGTGCCAGCAGCCAAGATTCTGGTGGGAGGAAGCAGTTCTTC. Protein: CASSQDSGGRKQFF.

The V call is TRBV28, the J call TRBJ1-2; D unresolved. Germline CDR1 MDHEN, CDR2 SYDVKM. V was shortened by 5 bases and J by 2 bases, with 9 bases between the two germline ends. There are 13 residues in the CDR3. The CDR3 protein is CASSPPPNYGYTF. CDR3 nucleotide sequence: TGTGCCAGCAGTCCCCCTCCCAACTATGGCTACACCTTC.

CDR3 DNA sequence: TGTGCCAGCACGACAGGGGGGTACGAGCAGTACTTC. Encoded protein: CASTTGGYEQYF. The genes are TRBV28 and TRBJ2-7, with 9 bases matching TRBD1. The CDR3 totals 12 residues. From germline, CDR1 is MDHEN and CDR2 SYDVKM. Trimming cost V 7 bases and J 4 bases; bases outside gene matches: 2.

The chain joins TRBV5-1 to TRBJ2-2; 8 bases align to TRBD1. The CDR3 length is 15 residues. CDR1 and CDR2 from the germline V gene are SGHRS and YFSETQ. Trimming removed 5 bases from V and 3 bases from J; junction bases left unmatched: 6. The CDR3 sequence is CASRDLDRDTGELFF. CDR3 sequence (DNA): TGCGCCAGCAGGGATTTGGACAGGGACACCGGGGAGCTGTTTTTT.

V usage is TRBV28 and J usage is TRBJ2-7; D is possibly TRBD1 (6 bases). The CDR3 consists of 15 residues. Trimming took 5 bases from V and 3 from J, leaving 17 bases between them. The germline CDR1 and CDR2 sequences are MDHEN and SYDVKM. The DNA for the CDR3 is TGTGCCAGCAGTCCCCGGACAGTCCCGTTCTACGAGCAGTACTTC. It encodes CASSPRTVPFYEQYF.

The J gene is TRBJ2-7, the V gene TRBV14, with D possibly TRBD1 on 6 matching bases. The CDR3 is made up of 13 amino acids. Germline V gene lookup returns CDR1 SGHDN and CDR2 FVKESK. The V gene lost 6 bases and the J gene lost 2 bases, with 11 bases spanning the gap. CDR3 nucleotide sequence: TGTGCCAGCAGAGGACAGACGACCTACGAGCAGTACTTC. It is translated as CASRGQTTYEQYF.

The V gene is TRBV6-5, the J gene TRBJ2-2, with a weak D call TRBD1 (5 bases). This CDR3 has 14 residues. Germline V gene lookup returns CDR1 MNHEY and CDR2 SVGAGI. V was pared by 6 bases and J by 5 bases, with 13 bases between. The CDR3 loop is CASSPFRVTGELFF. CDR3 DNA sequence: TGTGCCAGCAGCCCGTTCAGGGTTACCGGGGAGCTGTTTTTT.

The chain couples TRBV3-1 (or the pseudogene TRBV3-2) to TRBJ1-2; D uncertain. Trimming removed 1 base at V and 10 bases at J, with 10 bases between. The germline V gene encodes CDR1 LGHDT and CDR2 YNNKEL (reference sequence). The CDR3 runs 12 residues. This CDR3 reads CASSQGFGFYTF. The CDR3 nucleotides read TGTGCCAGCAGCCAAGGATTCGGTTTCTACACCTTC.

V usage is TRBV27 and J usage is TRBJ2-7; 9 bases are shared with TRBD2. V gave up 6 bases and J gave up 6 bases; unmatched junction bases: 9. This CDR3 spans 14 amino acids. CDR1 is MNHEY and CDR2 is SMNVEV in the germline V gene (reference sequence). The chain's CDR3 is CASRVLAGDVEQYF. Written as DNA, the CDR3 is TGTGCCAGCAGGGTTTTAGCGGGAGATGTCGAGCAGTACTTC.

This clone came up once. The V call is TRBV11-2, the J call TRBJ2-7, with TRBD2 identical over 7 bases. In germline, CDR1 is SGHAT, CDR2 FQNNGV. With V trimmed by 6 bases and J by 4 bases, 9 bases remained unmatched. The CDR3 sequence is 14 residues long. The CDR3 is CASRYRDYRYEQYF. The CDR3 DNA reads TGTGCCAGCAGGTACCGGGACTACCGGTACGAGCAGTACTTC.